Listed below are T cell receptor beta chains from one sample, sequenced in a study of T cells in Graves' hyperthyroidism and ophthalmopathy. TCRdb fed the multiplex PCR reads into MiXCR, producing one record per CDR3 protein. The sample shows approximately 410,000 distinct CDR3 sequences, roughly 15% of them seen only once. The sequencing sample was made of blood. Every receptor here comes from a man between 18 and 35 years old with Graves' ophthalmopathy. Each CDR3 is given with its conserved first and last residue. The D gene is left open where the match is weak. The size of a clone is reported for some rows only, either as once, few or many, or as a class for expanded clones.

CASSQMGFDEKLFF	TGTGCCAGCAGCCAAATGGGGTTCGATGAAAAACTGTTTTTT	NA	NA	TRBV14	TRBJ1-4
CASSQATQGRETQYF	TGCGCCAGCAGCCAAGCCACCCAGGGGCGGGAGACCCAGTACTTC	NA	few	TRBV4-1	TRBJ2-5
CASSPRWGRAYNEQFF	TGTGCCAGCAGCCCCCGTTGGGGGAGGGCCTACAATGAGCAGTTCTTC	TRBD2	many	TRBV13	TRBJ2-1
CASSHSGTGGYGPYGYTF	TGTGCCAGCAGTCACTCCGGGACAGGAGGTTATGGGCCCTATGGCTACACCTTC	TRBD1	many	TRBV6-1	TRBJ1-2
CASRRWGYTDTQYF	TGCGCCAGTCGTCGCTGGGGCTACACAGATACGCAGTATTTT	NA	many	TRBV5-1	TRBJ2-3
CASSETSENTGELFF	TGTGCCAGCAGTGAAACTAGCGAAAACACCGGGGAGCTGTTTTTT	TRBD2	NA	TRBV6-4	TRBJ2-2
CASSLAGLAKNIQYF	TGTGCCAGCAGTCTAGCGGGACTGGCCAAAAACATTCAGTACTTC	TRBD2	many	TRBV12-3/TRBV12-4	TRBJ2-4
CASSFKGDEQFF	TGTGCCAGCAGTTTTAAGGGGGATGAGCAGTTCTTC	NA	many	TRBV12-3/TRBV12-4	TRBJ2-1
CASSTGTRADTQYF	TGTGCCAGCAGTACCGGGACTAGAGCAGATACGCAGTATTTT	TRBD2	many	TRBV12-3/TRBV12-4	TRBJ2-3
CASSQGPGQGQETQYF	TGTGCCAGCAGCCAAGGGCCAGGGCAGGGCCAAGAGACCCAGTACTTC	NA	NA	TRBV3-1	TRBJ2-5
CASSLEGGSAREQFF	TGTGCCAGCAGCTTAGAGGGGGGGTCAGCTCGTGAGCAGTTCTTC	NA	many	TRBV7-6	TRBJ2-1
CASSAPGLGTDTQYF	TGCGCCAGCAGCGCCCCGGGACTCGGCACAGATACGCAGTATTTT	NA	many	TRBV5-1	TRBJ2-3
CASSPTGISYGYTF	TGTGCCAGCAGTCCGACAGGGATAAGCTATGGCTACACCTTC	TRBD1	many	TRBV27	TRBJ1-2
CAISGTGGERTEAFF	TGTGCCATCAGTGGGACAGGGGGCGAAAGGACTGAAGCTTTCTTT	TRBD1	few	TRBV10-3	TRBJ1-1
CASFRRDYGYTF	TGTGCCAGCTTCCGGAGGGACTATGGCTACACCTTC	NA	many	TRBV12-3/TRBV12-4	TRBJ1-2
CARQSTDTQYF	TGTGCCCGACAGAGCACAGATACGCAGTATTTT	NA	many	TRBV30	TRBJ2-3
CASSGRTSQETQYF	TGTGCCAGCAGCGGCCGGACTAGCCAAGAGACCCAGTACTTC	TRBD2	many	TRBV13	TRBJ2-5
CALQGAGEAFF	TGTGCCTTACAGGGGGCAGGTGAAGCTTTCTTT	TRBD1	many	TRBV30	TRBJ1-1